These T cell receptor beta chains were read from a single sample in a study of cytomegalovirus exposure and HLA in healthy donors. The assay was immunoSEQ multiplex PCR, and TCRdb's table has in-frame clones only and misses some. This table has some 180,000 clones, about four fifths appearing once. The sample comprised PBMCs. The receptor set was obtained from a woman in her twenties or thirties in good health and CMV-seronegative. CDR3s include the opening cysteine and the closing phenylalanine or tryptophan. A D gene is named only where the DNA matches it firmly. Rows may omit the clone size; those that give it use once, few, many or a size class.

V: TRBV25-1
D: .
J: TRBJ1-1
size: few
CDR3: CASQGTYEAFF
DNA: TGTGCCAGCCAGGGGACCTATGAAGCTTTCTTT

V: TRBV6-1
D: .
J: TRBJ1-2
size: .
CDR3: CASSEAGGYGYTF
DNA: TGTGCCAGCAGTGAAGCGGGGGGATATGGCTACACCTTC

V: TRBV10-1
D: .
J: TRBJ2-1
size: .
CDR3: CASSLRMGADNEQFF
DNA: TGCGCCAGCAGTCTCCGGATGGGGGCCGACAATGAGCAGTTCTTC

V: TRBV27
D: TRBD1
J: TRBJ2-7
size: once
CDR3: CASSFLSGTGTSEQYF
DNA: TGTGCCAGCAGTTTCTTGTCCGGGACAGGGACATCCGAGCAGTACTTC

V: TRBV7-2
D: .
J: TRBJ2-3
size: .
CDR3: CASSQTGSTDTQYF
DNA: TGTGCCAGCAGCCAAACAGGAAGCACAGATACGCAGTATTTT

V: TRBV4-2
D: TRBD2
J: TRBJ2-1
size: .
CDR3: CASSQAGGGASSEQFF
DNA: TGTGCCAGCAGCCAAGCCGGCGGGGGGGCTTCGTCTGAGCAGTTCTTC

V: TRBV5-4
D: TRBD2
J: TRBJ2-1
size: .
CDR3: CASSSSIAGGLDEQFF
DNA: TGTGCCAGCAGCTCCTCCATAGCGGGGGGCCTCGATGAGCAGTTCTTC

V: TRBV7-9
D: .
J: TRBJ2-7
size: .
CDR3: CASSLTGVYEQYF
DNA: TGTGCCAGCAGCTTAACCGGGGTCTACGAGCAGTACTTC

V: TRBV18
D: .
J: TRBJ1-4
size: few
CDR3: CASSPPSDEKLFF
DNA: TGTGCCAGCTCACCACCGAGCGACGAAAAACTGTTTTTT

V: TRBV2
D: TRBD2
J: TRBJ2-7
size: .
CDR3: CASSVVGLAGGSHNF
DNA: TGTGCCAGCAGTGTCGTCGGACTAGCGGGGGGGAGTCACAACTTC

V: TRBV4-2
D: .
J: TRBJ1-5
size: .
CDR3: CASSQAGTLDQPQHF
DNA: TGTGCCAGCAGCCAGGCCGGGACATTAGATCAGCCCCAGCATTTT

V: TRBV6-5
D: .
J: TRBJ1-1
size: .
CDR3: CASGRLLNTEAFF
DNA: TGTGCCAGCGGTCGGTTGTTGAACACTGAAGCTTTCTTT

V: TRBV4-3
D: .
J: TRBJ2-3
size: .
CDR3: CASSQDGAPSEDTQYF
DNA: TGCGCCAGCAGCCAAGATGGGGCCCCCTCAGAGGATACGCAGTATTTT

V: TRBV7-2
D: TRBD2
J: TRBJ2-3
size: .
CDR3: CASSPPRRGVRADTQYF
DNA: TGTGCCAGCAGCCCCCCTCGGCGGGGGGTAAGGGCGGATACGCAGTATTTT

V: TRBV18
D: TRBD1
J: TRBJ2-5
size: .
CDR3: CASSGRQGGYQETQYF
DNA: TGTGCCAGCTCAGGACGACAGGGGGGGTACCAAGAGACCCAGTACTTC

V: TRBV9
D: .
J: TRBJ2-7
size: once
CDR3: CASSVETGEQYF
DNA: TGTGCCAGCAGCGTCGAGACAGGCGAGCAGTACTTC

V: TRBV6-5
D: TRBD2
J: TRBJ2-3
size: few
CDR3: CASSWDYRTDTQYF
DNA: TGTGCCAGCAGCTGGGACTACCGCACAGATACGCAGTATTTT

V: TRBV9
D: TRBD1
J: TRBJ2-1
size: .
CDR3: CASSALTTGDNEQFF
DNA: TGTGCCAGCAGCGCCTTGACCACAGGGGACAATGAGCAGTTCTTC

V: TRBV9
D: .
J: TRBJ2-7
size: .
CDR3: CASSVGALGAYEQYF
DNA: TGTGCCAGCAGCGTAGGGGCACTGGGCGCATACGAGCAGTACTTC

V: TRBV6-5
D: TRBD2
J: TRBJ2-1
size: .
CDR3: CASSTLAGGPNEQFF
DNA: TGTGCCAGCAGTACCTTAGCGGGGGGGCCAAATGAGCAGTTCTTC

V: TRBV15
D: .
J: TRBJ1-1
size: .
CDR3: CATRQEVMNTEAFF
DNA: TGTGCCACCAGACAGGAAGTCATGAACACTGAAGCTTTCTTT

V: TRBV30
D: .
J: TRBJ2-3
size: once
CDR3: CAWSGGGQGTDTQYF
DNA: TGTGCCTGGAGTGGGGGGGGGCAGGGCACAGATACGCAGTATTTT

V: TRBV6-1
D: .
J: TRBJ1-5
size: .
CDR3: CASSRVVGQPQHF
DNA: TGTGCCAGCAGTCGGGTAGTCGGCCAGCCCCAGCATTTT

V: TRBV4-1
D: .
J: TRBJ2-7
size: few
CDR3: CASSPLLLRSYYEQYF
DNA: TGCGCCAGCAGCCCCCTTTTGCTCAGGTCCTACTACGAGCAGTACTTC

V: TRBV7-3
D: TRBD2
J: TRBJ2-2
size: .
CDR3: CASSSGGGRYTGELFF
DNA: TGTGCCAGCAGCTCCGGCGGGGGAAGGTACACCGGGGAGCTGTTTTTT

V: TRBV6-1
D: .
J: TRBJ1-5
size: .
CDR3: CASSDPGVGNQPQHF
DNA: TGTGCCAGCAGTGATCCAGGGGTGGGCAATCAGCCCCAGCATTTT

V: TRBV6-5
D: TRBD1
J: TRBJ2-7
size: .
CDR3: CASCRTGAYEQYF
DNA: TGTGCCAGCTGTCGGACAGGGGCCTACGAGCAGTACTTC

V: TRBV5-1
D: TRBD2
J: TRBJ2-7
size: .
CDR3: CASSSGLAGGPSSYEQYF
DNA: TGCGCCAGCAGCTCCGGACTAGCGGGGGGGCCAAGCTCCTACGAGCAGTACTTC

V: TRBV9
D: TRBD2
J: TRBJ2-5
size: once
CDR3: CASSVNSGGAETQYF
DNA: TGTGCCAGCAGCGTAAATAGCGGGGGGGCCGAGACCCAGTACTTC

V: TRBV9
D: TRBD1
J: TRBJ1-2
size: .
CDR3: CASSVSPTGTGDPGYGYTF
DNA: TGTGCCAGCAGCGTATCCCCAACAGGGACAGGGGATCCTGGGTATGGCTACACCTTC

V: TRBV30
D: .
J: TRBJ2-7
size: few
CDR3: CAWSRSGIGEQYF
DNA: TGTGCCTGGAGTCGGTCAGGGATCGGCGAGCAGTACTTC

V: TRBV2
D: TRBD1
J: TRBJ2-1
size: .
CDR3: CASQLTRTGGGEQFF
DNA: TGTGCCAGCCAACTAACTAGGACAGGGGGGGGTGAGCAGTTCTTC

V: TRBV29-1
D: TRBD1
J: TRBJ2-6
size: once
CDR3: CSVGQGLPSGANVLTF
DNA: TGCAGCGTCGGACAGGGGCTACCCTCTGGGGCCAACGTCCTGACTTTC

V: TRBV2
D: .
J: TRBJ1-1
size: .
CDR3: CASNRGARRTEAFF
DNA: TGTGCCAGCAATCGGGGGGCGCGTCGGACTGAAGCTTTCTTT

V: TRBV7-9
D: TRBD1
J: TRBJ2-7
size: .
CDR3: CASSPDRAHKQYF
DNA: TGTGCCAGCAGCCCGGACAGGGCCCACAAGCAGTACTTC

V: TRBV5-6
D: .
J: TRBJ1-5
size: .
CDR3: CASSSGLYSNQPQHF
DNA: TGTGCCAGCAGCTCAGGGTTGTATAGCAATCAGCCCCAGCATTTT

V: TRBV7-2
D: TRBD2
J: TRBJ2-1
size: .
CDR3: CASSWLAVNNEQFF
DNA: TGTGCCAGCAGCTGGCTAGCGGTGAACAATGAGCAGTTCTTC

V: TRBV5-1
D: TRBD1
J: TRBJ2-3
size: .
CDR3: CASSPTSGQRTDTQYF
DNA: TGCGCCAGCAGCCCCACCTCGGGACAGCGCACAGATACGCAGTATTTT

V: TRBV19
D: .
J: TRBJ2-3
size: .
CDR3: CATREGGDTDTQYF
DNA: TGTGCCACCAGGGAGGGGGGGGACACAGATACGCAGTATTTT

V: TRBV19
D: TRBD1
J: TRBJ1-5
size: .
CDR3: CASSTRGTANHQPQHF
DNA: TGTGCCAGTAGTACCAGAGGGACAGCTAATCATCAGCCCCAGCATTTT

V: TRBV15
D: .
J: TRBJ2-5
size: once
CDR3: CATSRENNRRETQYF
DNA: TGTGCCACCAGCAGAGAAAATAACAGGCGAGAGACCCAGTACTTC

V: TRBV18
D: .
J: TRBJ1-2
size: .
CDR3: CASAGLRQAEGYGYTF
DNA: TGTGCCAGCGCAGGACTTAGACAGGCCGAGGGCTATGGCTACACCTTC

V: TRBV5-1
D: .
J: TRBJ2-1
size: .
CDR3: CASSLVVEGAYNEQFF
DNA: TGCGCCAGCAGCTTGGTCGTAGAGGGGGCCTACAATGAGCAGTTCTTC

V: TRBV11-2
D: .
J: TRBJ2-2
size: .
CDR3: CASSFGGVGGELFF
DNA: TGTGCCAGCAGCTTCGGCGGGGTTGGCGGGGAGCTGTTTTTT

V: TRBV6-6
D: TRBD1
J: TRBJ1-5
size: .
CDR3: CASSRQGASNQPQHF
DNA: TGTGCCAGCAGCCGACAGGGGGCGAGCAATCAGCCCCAGCATTTT

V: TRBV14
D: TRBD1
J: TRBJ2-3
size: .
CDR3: CASSPGQGWGLLSTDTQYF
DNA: TGTGCCAGCAGCCCAGGACAGGGTTGGGGACTCCTTAGCACAGATACGCAGTATTTT

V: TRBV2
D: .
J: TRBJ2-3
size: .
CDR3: CASARAGPSTDTQYF
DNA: TGTGCCAGCGCCCGGGCGGGGCCTAGCACAGATACGCAGTATTTT

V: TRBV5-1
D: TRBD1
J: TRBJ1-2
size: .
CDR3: CASSAGTGNYGYTF
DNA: TGCGCCAGCAGCGCCGGGACAGGGAACTATGGCTACACCTTC

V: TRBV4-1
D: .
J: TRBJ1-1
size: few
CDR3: CASSQVGANTEAFF
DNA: TGCGCCAGCAGCCAAGTGGGCGCAAACACTGAAGCTTTCTTT